What follows describes a single TCR beta chain. These data are taken from a study of blood T cell repertoires in COVID-19. Looking at the study overall: The samples span acute and convalescent COVID-19 from the United States, Italy and Spain.

Authors' analysis steps: Amplified reference gene primers provided the basis for estimating nucleated cell counts. Sequencing was performed with immunoSEQ multiplex PCR; in TCRdb, only in-frame clones are kept and a portion is missing. The V and J calls and clone size are taken from that table; D and trimming were inferred from the DNA. The sample includes about 110,000 clones, over 75% seen only once; the top ten take approximately 16%. Germline CDR1 LNHDA, CDR2 SQIVND (reference sequence). This CDR3 contains 14 residues. The V and J ends lost 7 bases and 0 bases respectively, with 10 bases between them.

The chain carries TRBV19 and TRBJ1-3; D is unresolved. The sequenced material came from peripheral blood. The clonotype was recovered from a woman aged 80 or older with active or convalescent COVID-19. CDR3 region: CASNRRASGNTIYF. The CDR3 DNA is TGTGCCAGTAATAGGCGGGCCTCTGGAAACACCATATATTTT.